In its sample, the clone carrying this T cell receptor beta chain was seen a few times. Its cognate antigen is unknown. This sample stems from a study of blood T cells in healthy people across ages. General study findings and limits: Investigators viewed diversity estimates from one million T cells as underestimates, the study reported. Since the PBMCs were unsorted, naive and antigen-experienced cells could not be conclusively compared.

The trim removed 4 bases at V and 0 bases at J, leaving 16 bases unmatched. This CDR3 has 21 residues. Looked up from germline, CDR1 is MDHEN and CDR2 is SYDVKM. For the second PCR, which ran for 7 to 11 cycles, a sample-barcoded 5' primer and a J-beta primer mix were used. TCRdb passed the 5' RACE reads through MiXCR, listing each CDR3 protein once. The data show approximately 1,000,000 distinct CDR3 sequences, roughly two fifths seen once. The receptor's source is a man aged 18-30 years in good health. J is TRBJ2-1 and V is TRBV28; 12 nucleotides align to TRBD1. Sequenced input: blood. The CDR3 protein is CASSWETPGQGAQSSYNEQFF. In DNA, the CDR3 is TGTGCCAGCAGTTGGGAAACGCCGGGACAGGGGGCCCAGAGCTCCTACAATGAGCAGTTCTTC.